This T cell receptor (beta chain) derives from a study of shared clonotypes between healthy human individuals. Naive CD8 cells, CD45RO-negative and positively selected for CCR7, excluded terminally differentiated effector memory CD45RA+ cells. Donors comprised only Caucasian adults living in Nashville, Tennessee. The germline gives CDR1 SGDLS, CDR2 YYNGEE. The V and J ends lost 4 bases and 0 bases, in that order; junction bases with no gene match: 7. This CDR3 contains 16 residues. An assay was performed, and its level was deep. Authors' processing steps: Owing to the provision of junction-only sequences devoid of quality scores by immunoSEQ, filtering differed. Here immunoSEQ multiplex PCR was the method, and the copy in TCRdb shows in-frame clones only, minus some. From that table come the V and J calls and clone size; the DNA was used to work out D and trimming. The sample yields about 2.2 million clones, approximately 94% seen once.

This chain joins TRBV9 and TRBJ1-3, with 7 positions matching TRBD1. This sequence was found in a man in his late teens or twenties in good health. Some clones in this sample may be carry-over from other donors' samples. Sequencing used naive CD8+ T cells from PBMCs. CDR3 nucleotides: TGTGCCAGCAGCCCTCGTGGGACAGTCTCTGGAAACACCATATATTTT. Translating it yields CASSPRGTVSGNTIYF.